The 30 T cell receptor beta chains presented below share a single source sample, sequenced in a study of early T cells in non-severe SARS-CoV-2 infection. Using its own MiXCR run on the 5' RACE reads, TCRdb lists one record per CDR3 protein. The sample has tens of thousands of distinct CDR3 sequences, roughly 14% seen once; the top ten hold approximately 3.8%. Sequencing was performed on whole blood, taken at baseline. All receptors come from an adult who was a healthcare worker with PCR-confirmed SARS-CoV-2 infection or an uninfected control (not recorded which).

Only a few counts were recorded for this clonotype. The V gene is TRBV7-9, the J gene TRBJ2-2; no clear D. V shed 4 bases and J shed 6 bases, with 12 bases lying between them. CDR3 length equals 14 residues. Germline values: CDR1 SEHNR, CDR2 FQNEAQ (reference sequence). CDR3: CASSWSPNPGELFF. CDR3 in DNA: TGTGCCAGCAGCTGGAGTCCAAACCCCGGGGAGCTGTTTTTT.

The J gene is TRBJ2-7, the V gene TRBV7-8; D might be TRBD1 or TRBD2, each matching 5 bases. This CDR3 contains 15 residues. V was pared by 4 bases and J by 3 bases, with 16 bases between. The V gene's germline CDR1 is SGHVS and CDR2 FQNEAQ. This CDR3 is CASSSRGGPIYEQYF. The CDR3 region has the DNA TGTGCCAGCAGCTCTAGGGGCGGGCCCATCTACGAGCAGTACTTC. The full variable domain, in which reference TRBV7-8 and TRBJ2-7 provide the parts outside the CDR3, is GAGVSQSPRYKVAKRGQDVALRCDPISGHVSLFWYQQALGQGPEFLTYFQNEAQLDKSGLPSDRFFAERPEGSVSTLKIQRTQQEDSAVYLCASSSRGGPIYEQYFGPGTRLTVT.

This clonotype was seen a few times. V usage is TRBV14 and J usage is TRBJ1-2, with 9 positions matching TRBD1. V was pared by 4 bases and J by 5 bases, with 14 bases of the junction left unmatched. Germline V gene data show CDR1 as SGHDN and CDR2 as FVKESK. CDR3 length: 17 residues. CDR3 protein: CASSRRDRALFPYGYTF. DNA for the CDR3: TGTGCCAGCAGCCGTCGGGACAGGGCGCTTTTCCCGTATGGCTACACCTTC.

The rearrangement joins TRBV20-1 to TRBJ2-3, with 8 bases fitting TRBD2. There are 15 residues in the CDR3. Trimming removed 6 bases from V and 0 bases from J; junction bases left unmatched: 8. Germline V gene sequence: CDR1 DFQATT, CDR2 SNEGSKA (reference sequence). The CDR3 reads CSAGRAGGSTDTQYF. DNA for the CDR3: TGCAGTGCCGGACGGGCGGGAGGCAGCACAGATACGCAGTATTTT.

CDR3 protein: CSVEEAQYEQYF. In DNA, the CDR3 is TGCAGCGTTGAAGAGGCCCAGTACGAGCAGTACTTC. The chain links TRBV29-1 to TRBJ2-7; D is unresolved. Trimming removed 0 bases from V and 4 bases from J, with 7 bases in between. This CDR3 contains 12 residues. Germline CDR1 is SQVTM and CDR2 is ANQGSEA.

This clonotype was seen many times. V is TRBV28 and J is TRBJ2-7, with 10 positions matching TRBD1. This CDR3 comprises 14 residues. Trimming took 6 bases from V and 2 from J; bases not matched to a gene: 4. Germline V gives CDR1 MDHEN, CDR2 SYDVKM. The CDR3 is CASSSGTGAYEQYF. The CDR3 bases are TGTGCCAGCAGCTCCGGGACAGGGGCCTACGAGCAGTACTTC. Combining the CDR3 with reference TRBV28 and TRBJ2-7 gives the whole variable domain DVKVTQSSRYLVKRTGEKVFLECVQDMDHENMFWYRQDPGLGLRLIYFSYDVKMKEKGDIPEGYSVSREKKERFSLILESASTNQTSMYLCASSSGTGAYEQYFGPGTRLTVT.

With regard to this clonotype: The conserved closing phenylalanine or tryptophan is absent in this CDR3, likely reflecting a read error. This CDR3 reads CASLSRLGQGRDTQYY. The DNA of the CDR3 is TGTGCCAGCCTCTCAAGGCTGGGACAGGGTCGGGATACGCAGTATTAT. The J gene is TRBJ2-3, the V gene TRBV28; the match to TRBD1 covers 9 bases. The CDR3 totals 16 residues. V shed 8 bases and J 6 bases; nucleotides not matched to a gene: 15. From germline, CDR1 is MDHEN and CDR2 SYDVKM.

This clonotype was counted ten times or more. CDR3 region: CASSYSLGGTDTQYF. DNA for the CDR3: TGTGCCAGCAGTTACTCGTTAGGGGGCACAGATACGCAGTATTTT. The rearrangement joins TRBV6-6 to TRBJ2-3; D perhaps matches TRBD1 (5 bases). CDR3 size: 15 residues. Germline CDR1 reads MNHNY; CDR2 reads SVGAGI (reference sequence). V was clipped by 0 bases and J by 1 base, with 8 bases between them.

The V call is TRBV11-2, the J call TRBJ1-6, with a weak D call TRBD1 (5 bases). The CDR3 contains 14 residues. The germline V and J ends were trimmed by 4 bases and 9 bases, with 13 bases remaining between them. Germline V gene data show CDR1 as SGHAT and CDR2 as FQNNGV. The CDR3 loop is CASSSGRNGSPLHF. CDR3 nucleotides: TGTGCCAGCAGCTCAGGGAGGAACGGTTCACCCCTCCACTTT.

This clonotype occurred a few times. V and J are TRBV6-2 or TRBV6-3 and TRBJ2-5, with 7 positions matching TRBD1. Germline values: CDR1 MNHEY, CDR2 SVGEGT. The CDR3 extends over 13 amino acids. V shed 7 bases and J 4 bases; nucleotides not matched to a gene: 6. The CDR3 loop is CASTSGGRETQYF. The DNA of the CDR3 is TGTGCCAGCACCTCAGGGGGTCGAGAGACCCAGTACTTC.

This clonotype was found many times. The chain links TRBV20-1 to TRBJ2-5; either TRBD1 or TRBD2 may fit D (5 bases each). In germline, CDR1 is DFQATT, CDR2 SNEGSKA (reference sequence). The ends were cut back, 4 bases at V and 4 bases at J, with 13 bases in the middle. The CDR3 totals 13 residues. The CDR3 nucleotides read TGCAGTGCTACAGGACGGGGCCTAGAGACCCAGTACTTC. Translated: CSATGRGLETQYF.

This clonotype has at least ten counts. The chain is built from TRBV12-3 or TRBV12-4 and TRBJ2-1, with 8 nucleotides matching TRBD2. V gave up 8 bases and J gave up 5 bases; unmatched junction bases: 5. CDR3 length: 13 amino acids. The CDR3 region is CASLRGGNNEQFF. In DNA form, the CDR3 reads TGTGCCAGCTTACGCGGGGGGAACAATGAGCAGTTCTTC.

This chain links TRBV10-3 with TRBJ2-7, with 8 bases identical to TRBD2. The CDR3 consists of 12 residues. V shed 6 bases and J 7 bases; nucleotides not matched to a gene: 5. Germline V gene data show CDR1 as ENHRY and CDR2 as SYGVKD. Here the CDR3 DNA reads TGTGCCATCAGCCCCGGACTAGCAGAGCAGTACTTC. Protein product: CAISPGLAEQYF.

This clonotype has ten or more counts. The CDR3 coding sequence is TGTGCCAGCAGCCCCAGGGGCTCTGGGGCCAACGTCCTGACTTTC. Protein: CASSPRGSGANVLTF. The chain joins TRBV7-9 to TRBJ2-6; possible D gene TRBD1, 6 bases. Germline CDR1 reads SEHNR; CDR2 reads FQNEAQ (reference sequence). V lost 5 bases, J lost 0 bases, and 8 bases lay in between. This CDR3 region has 15 residues.

The chain combines TRBV11-2 with TRBJ2-5; D is tentatively TRBD1 or TRBD2 (7 bases each). The CDR3 totals 14 residues. Per germline, CDR1 SGHAT and CDR2 FQNNGV. The V gene lost 7 bases and the J gene lost 9 bases, with 21 bases spanning the gap. CDR3 sequence reads: CASTRDSQGGAQYF. CDR3 bases: TGTGCCAGCACTCGGGACAGCCAGGGAGGGGCCCAGTACTTC.

Points on this clonotype: Being one base from a much bigger clone, this may be a read error. The chain joins TRBV5-5 to TRBJ2-1; no clear D. CDR3 length equals 15 residues. Per the germline V gene, CDR1 is SGHKS and CDR2 is YYEKEE (reference sequence). Trimming pared 4 bases from V and 10 bases from J, leaving 21 bases between. CDR3 nucleotides: TGTGCCAGCAGCCTTCCACGCCCCCTCAATAGGGAGCAGTTCTTC. Its translation is CASSLPRPLNREQFF.

A few counts support this clonotype. V usage is TRBV7-2 and J usage is TRBJ2-5, with D hard to call. CDR3 length: 13 residues. The V end lost 8 bases, the J end lost 5 bases, and 15 bases lay between the germline ends. Germline loops: CDR1 SGHTA, CDR2 FQGNSA. The CDR3 region has the DNA TGTGCCAGCTCCCAAGCCAGTCAGGAGACCCAGTACTTC. This sequence encodes CASSQASQETQYF.

The table lists this clonotype with a few counts. The genes are TRBV7-3 and TRBJ2-5; 9 bases are shared with TRBD2. Germline V CDR1 and CDR2: SGHTA, FQGTGA. The trim removed 3 bases at V and 3 bases at J, leaving 5 bases unmatched. CDR3 length: 15 amino acids. The CDR3 nucleotides read TGTGCCAGCAGCTTGCTAGCGGGGATAAAAGAGACCCAGTACTTC. Translation: CASSLLAGIKETQYF.

This clonotype was seen a handful of times. The rearrangement uses TRBV7-3 and TRBJ2-1, with 9 bases fitting TRBD1. Germline loops: CDR1 SGHTA, CDR2 FQGTGA. The CDR3 covers 17 residues. V shed 5 bases, J shed 5 bases, and the junction held 13 bases outside the gene matches. DNA of the CDR3: TGTGCCAGCAGCCCCTCGAAAGGACAGGGGACCAACAATGAGCAGTTCTTC. Its protein product is CASSPSKGQGTNNEQFF.

This clonotype was seen only once. The chain has TRBV10-3 and TRBJ2-2, with D perhaps TRBD2 (5 bases). V lost 3 bases to trimming and J lost 8 bases, with 7 bases between them. Germline CDR1 ENHRY, CDR2 SYGVKD. The CDR3 sequence is 12 residues long. The CDR3 loop reads CAISDGEGELFF. The CDR3 nucleotides read TGTGCCATCAGTGACGGGGAAGGGGAGCTGTTTTTT.

This clonotype came up a few times. The chain's CDR3 is CASSAILRDYYNEQFF. The CDR3 coding sequence is TGTGCCAGCAGCGCAATCCTCCGGGACTACTACAATGAGCAGTTCTTC. This rearrangement joins TRBV14 to TRBJ2-1; 7 positions match TRBD2. This CDR3 has 16 amino acids. V was clipped by 5 bases and J by 3 bases; unmatched bases: 10. Germline loops: CDR1 SGHDN, CDR2 FVKESK.

This clonotype was counted between two and nine times. The CDR3 region is CASKAGPSYNEQFF. CDR3 in DNA: TGTGCCAGCAAAGCGGGACCCTCCTACAATGAGCAGTTCTTC. The V gene is TRBV28, the J gene TRBJ2-1; TRBD2 matches 7 bases. The CDR3 contains 14 residues. The V gene end was trimmed by 7 bases and the J gene end by 0 bases; junction bases not matched to a gene: 3. Germline V gene sequence: CDR1 MDHEN, CDR2 SYDVKM.

DNA for the CDR3: TGCGCCAGCAGCTTGGTGGGTCCGGACGAGCAGTACTTC. This gives the protein CASSLVGPDEQYF. This rearrangement joins TRBV5-1 to TRBJ2-7; no firm D call. Trimming took 0 bases from V and 5 from J, leaving 9 bases between them. The germline CDR1 and CDR2 sequences are SGHRS and YFSETQ. The CDR3 has 13 amino acids. The variable domain in full, with the rest retrieved from reference TRBV5-1 and TRBJ2-7, is KAGVTQTPRYLIKTRGQQVTLSCSPISGHRSVSWYQQTPGQGLQFLFEYFSETQRNKGNFPGRFSGRQFSNSRSEMNVSTLELGDSALYLCASSLVGPDEQYFGPGTRLTVT.

CDR3 bases: TGTGCCAGCAGCCTAGAGGGGGGCGGGCCTTCCTACGAGCAGTACTTC. This sequence encodes CASSLEGGGPSYEQYF. The chain uses TRBV7-9 and TRBJ2-7, with D perhaps matching TRBD1 or TRBD2 (6 bases each). Germline V gene data show CDR1 as SEHNR and CDR2 as FQNEAQ (reference sequence). The germline V and J ends were trimmed by 5 bases and 1 base, with 18 bases remaining between them. The CDR3 runs to 16 residues.

Only a few counts were recorded for this clonotype. The chain recombines TRBV24-1 with TRBJ2-2; 7 bases are a match to TRBD2. This CDR3 region has 13 residues. Trimming removed 9 bases from V and 1 base from J; junction bases left unmatched: 1. Germline CDR1 and CDR2: KGHDR and SFDVKD. The CDR3 nucleotides are TGTGCCACCCAGCGGGAGAACACCGGGGAGCTGTTTTTT. It yields the protein CATQRENTGELFF.

This clonotype was detected only a few times. This chain uses TRBV28 with TRBJ2-7, with 7 nucleotides matching TRBD1. Germline lookup yields CDR1 MDHEN and CDR2 SYDVKM. With 2 bases clipped from V and 3 bases from J, the junction kept 7 bases outside the gene matches. The length of the CDR3 is 15 residues. The CDR3 bases are TGTGCCAGCAGTTTAAGGAGTGCAGGGGGCTACGAGCAGTACTTC. Translation gives CASSLRSAGGYEQYF.

In its sample, this clonotype was seen a few times. This chain uses TRBV19 with TRBJ2-3, with 8 bases identical to TRBD2. The CDR3 runs 15 residues. Losses at the gene ends were 6 bases for V and 1 base for J; bases not matched to a gene: 6. Germline CDR1 and CDR2: LNHDA and SQIVND (reference sequence). DNA for the CDR3: TGTGCCAGTAGGGAAAGCGGGAGTGGCACAGATACGCAGTATTTT. Translating gives CASRESGSGTDTQYF.

This clonotype showed up just once. V is TRBV3-1 and J is TRBJ2-6, with D maybe TRBD2 (5 bases). Trimming pared 3 bases from V and 0 bases from J, leaving 12 bases between. This CDR3 has 17 amino acids. The germline gives CDR1 LGHDT, CDR2 YNNKEL (reference sequence). The CDR3 is CASSHAGLHSGANVLTF. CDR3 sequence (DNA): TGTGCCAGCAGCCACGCCGGACTCCACTCTGGGGCCAACGTCCTGACTTTC.

This chain links TRBV28 with TRBJ2-7, with unresolved D. In germline, CDR1 is MDHEN, CDR2 SYDVKM. The ends were cut back, 3 bases at V and 5 bases at J, with 11 bases in the middle. The length of the CDR3 is 13 residues. CDR3 nucleotides: TGTGCCAGCAGTTTGGTTAGACACGACGAGCAGTACTTC. Translation gives CASSLVRHDEQYF.

This chain links TRBV29-1 with TRBJ1-2, with 9 bases lining up with TRBD1. Germline V gene sequence: CDR1 SQVTM, CDR2 ANQGSEA. With 6 bases clipped from V and 1 base from J, the junction kept 6 bases outside the gene matches. The CDR3 loop spans 14 amino acids. The CDR3 protein is CSVDPGQGNYGYTF. Written as DNA, the CDR3 is TGCAGCGTCGATCCGGGACAGGGTAACTATGGCTACACCTTC.